The rows below give T cell receptor beta chains drawn from one sample of a study of blood T cell repertoires in COVID-19. Profiling relied on immunoSEQ multiplex PCR, and the TCRdb table lists in-frame clones only, not all of them. The sample consists of 35,000 to 50,000 clones, almost 90% of them appearing once. The sequenced sample consisted of peripheral blood. These receptors all come from a man aged 45-65 years with active COVID-19. Each CDR3 is given with its conserved first and last residue. Fields, in order: D gene, clone size, V gene, J gene, CDR3 protein, CDR3 DNA. A D gene is named only where the DNA matches it firmly. The size entry is marked missing in some rows and otherwise reads once, few, many or a size class.

.	.	TRBV10-3	TRBJ2-5	CAISGMAGKETQYF	TGTGCCATCAGTGGGATGGCAGGGAAGGAGACCCAGTACTTC
.	.	TRBV10-2	TRBJ1-5	CASSDSSNQPQHF	TGCGCCAGCAGTGACAGTAGCAATCAGCCCCAGCATTTT
.	.	TRBV11-2	TRBJ1-6	CASSLRGFYNSPLHF	TGTGCCAGCAGCCTTAGGGGTTTCTATAATTCACCCCTCCACTTT
TRBD1	.	TRBV11-2	TRBJ2-5	CASSLAYGTGYRETQYF	TGTGCCAGCAGCTTAGCTTACGGGACAGGGTACCGAGAGACCCAGTACTTC
TRBD2	.	TRBV24-1	TRBJ2-7	CASIPGLAGDGVDF	TGTGCCAGCATCCCGGGACTAGCGGGGGACGGGGTGGACTTC
TRBD2	.	TRBV25-1	TRBJ2-3	CASRKAGVNTDTQYF	TGTGCCAGCAGAAAAGCGGGGGTAAACACAGATACGCAGTATTTT
TRBD2	.	TRBV7-9	TRBJ2-3	CASVLAGLVTGTDTQYF	TGTGCCAGCGTCCTAGCGGGTCTCGTCACTGGCACAGATACGCAGTATTTT
.	.	TRBV19	TRBJ2-6	CASSIGTGNSGANVLTF	TGTGCCAGTAGTATAGGGACGGGGAACTCTGGGGCCAACGTCCTGACTTTC
TRBD1	once	TRBV5-1	TRBJ2-7	CASSPGQGIEQYF	TGCGCCAGCAGCCCGGGACAGGGCATCGAGCAGTACTTC
.	.	TRBV7-2	TRBJ2-3	CASSLVGEVTDTQYF	TGTGCCAGCAGCTTAGTTGGAGAGGTCACAGATACGCAGTATTTT
.	.	TRBV29-1	TRBJ2-7	CSVEDLRGSSSYEQYF	TGCAGCGTTGAAGATCTACGGGGGTCGTCGTCCTACGAGCAGTACTTC
TRBD1	few	TRBV29-1	TRBJ2-1	CSVPGQGRGEQFF	TGCAGCGTTCCGGGACAGGGTCGTGGTGAGCAGTTCTTC
.	.	TRBV19	TRBJ1-5	CASSIDPKTRNQPQHF	TGTGCCAGTAGTATAGATCCGAAAACTCGCAATCAGCCCCAGCATTTT
TRBD1	.	TRBV9	TRBJ1-2	CASSVEDRGYGYTF	TGTGCCAGCAGCGTAGAGGACAGGGGCTATGGCTACACCTTC
.	.	TRBV3-1/TRBV3-2	TRBJ1-5	CASSQDQGLNQPQHF	TGTGCCAGCAGCCAAGATCAAGGACTCAATCAGCCCCAGCATTTT
TRBD1	once	TRBV6-5	TRBJ1-1	CASKRDRGQAFF	TGTGCCAGCAAAAGGGACAGGGGGCAAGCTTTCTTT
TRBD1	.	TRBV11-2	TRBJ2-4	CASSGDRAAKNIQYF	TGTGCCAGCAGCGGGGACAGGGCGGCCAAAAACATTCAGTACTTC
.	.	TRBV7-2	TRBJ2-2	CASSSRSPGGAGTGELFF	TGTGCCAGCAGCTCTCGCTCGCCTGGGGGGGCGGGCACCGGGGAGCTGTTTTTT
TRBD2	.	TRBV7-2	TRBJ2-3	CASSLEVAGGHTQYF	TGTGCCAGCAGCTTAGAAGTAGCGGGGGGGCATACGCAGTATTTT
.	.	TRBV7-9	TRBJ2-7	CASSRAPLVEQYF	TGTGCCAGCAGCCGAGCGCCCCTGGTAGAGCAGTACTTC
.	.	TRBV3-1/TRBV3-2	TRBJ1-2	CASSQVVVDKTGYTF	TGTGCCAGCAGCCAAGTCGTAGTGGACAAAACCGGCTACACCTTC
TRBD1	.	TRBV18	TRBJ2-5	CASSHRDRSPETQYF	TGTGCCAGCTCACACCGGGACAGGTCTCCGGAGACCCAGTACTTC
.	.	TRBV18	TRBJ1-1	CASSPSGGGDAFF	TGTGCCAGCTCACCGAGCGGGGGAGGAGACGCTTTCTTT
.	.	TRBV5-5	TRBJ2-7	CASSLEGPHEQYF	TGTGCCAGCAGCTTGGAGGGGCCCCACGAGCAGTACTTC
.	.	TRBV19	TRBJ2-3	CASSIDGSRPDTQYF	TGTGCCAGTAGTATAGATGGGAGCAGGCCAGATACGCAGTATTTT
.	.	TRBV28	TRBJ2-5	CASSLQVRMYF	TGTGCCAGCAGTTTACAGGTCCGAATGTACTTC
TRBD1	.	TRBV7-9	TRBJ2-1	CASSSSDREGNEQFF	TGTGCCAGCAGCTCATCGGACAGGGAAGGGAATGAGCAGTTCTTC
TRBD1	.	TRBV6-6	TRBJ2-6	CASSWTGVSGANVLTF	TGTGCCAGCAGTTGGACAGGGGTCTCTGGGGCCAACGTCCTGACTTTC
.	.	TRBV6-6	TRBJ1-1	CASSLKKAENTEAFF	TGTGCCAGCAGTTTAAAAAAAGCGGAGAACACTGAAGCTTTCTTT
TRBD1	.	TRBV27	TRBJ2-2	CATSTGEAGELFF	TGTGCCACGTCTACAGGGGAAGCCGGGGAGCTGTTTTTT
TRBD1	.	TRBV6-5	TRBJ2-5	CASSRDRGFQETQYF	TGTGCCAGCAGTAGAGACAGGGGGTTCCAAGAGACCCAGTACTTC
TRBD1	.	TRBV7-2	TRBJ1-2	CASSQYRTGDRGYTF	TGTGCCAGCAGCCAATACCGGACAGGGGATAGAGGCTACACCTTC
.	.	TRBV5-1	TRBJ2-1	CASSLLAGGHEQFF	TGCGCCAGCAGCTTGTTGGCCGGGGGGCATGAGCAGTTCTTC
.	.	TRBV12-3/TRBV12-4	TRBJ2-3	CASSPYRTDTQYF	TGTGCCAGCAGTCCCTACAGAACAGATACGCAGTATTTT
.	.	TRBV25-1	TRBJ1-1	CASGVSSEAFF	TGTGCCAGCGGAGTGAGTTCTGAAGCTTTCTTT
.	.	TRBV6-5	TRBJ1-1	CASSSDRKNTEAFF	TGTGCCAGCAGTTCCGACAGGAAGAACACTGAAGCTTTCTTT
TRBD1	.	TRBV7-9	TRBJ2-2	CASSGQAANTGELFF	TGTGCCAGCAGCGGACAGGCCGCGAACACCGGGGAGCTGTTTTTT
.	.	TRBV2	TRBJ2-1	CASNQEVYNEQFF	TGTGCCAGCAACCAAGAGGTGTACAATGAGCAGTTCTTC
.	.	TRBV24-1	TRBJ1-5	CATSDSPGTRGQPQHF	TGTGCCACCAGTGATTCCCCCGGGACAAGAGGGCAGCCCCAGCATTTT
.	.	TRBV7-2	TRBJ1-5	CASSPTSGYQPQHF	TGTGCCAGCAGCCCCACCTCGGGGTATCAGCCCCAGCATTTT
TRBD2	.	TRBV5-4	TRBJ2-5	CASSSQRGGYETQYF	TGTGCCAGCAGCTCCCAGCGGGGGGGCTACGAGACCCAGTACTTC
.	once	TRBV5-4	TRBJ2-4	CASSSDKGIQYF	TGTGCCAGCAGCTCGGATAAGGGGATTCAGTACTTC
.	.	TRBV28	TRBJ2-3	CASRGQGNTDTQYF	TGTGCCAGCAGAGGGCAGGGTAACACAGATACGCAGTATTTT
TRBD1	.	TRBV5-4	TRBJ2-3	CASSRSGQGLDTQYF	TGTGCCAGCAGCCGGTCGGGACAGGGGTTAGATACGCAGTATTTT
.	.	TRBV28	TRBJ1-3	CASSSPSGNTIYF	TGTGCCAGCAGTTCCCCTTCTGGAAACACCATATATTTT
TRBD2	.	TRBV13	TRBJ2-5	CASSILAGGQETQYF	TGTGCCAGCAGCATCTTAGCGGGGGGCCAAGAGACCCAGTACTTC
TRBD1	.	TRBV5-1	TRBJ1-5	CASSFGQGNQPQHF	TGCGCCAGCAGTTTTGGACAGGGCAATCAGCCCCAGCATTTT
.	.	TRBV19	TRBJ1-2	CASSERRYGYTF	TGTGCCAGTAGCGAGAGGCGGTATGGCTACACCTTC
.	.	TRBV7-9	TRBJ2-4	CASSEGLGIQYF	TGTGCCAGCAGCGAAGGACTGGGCATTCAGTACTTC
TRBD2	.	TRBV5-1	TRBJ2-1	CASSLPSGAYNEQFF	TGCGCCAGCAGCTTGCCTAGCGGGGCCTACAATGAGCAGTTCTTC
TRBD1	.	TRBV6-5	TRBJ1-1	CASNTRQGAGAEAFF	TGTGCCAGCAACACCAGACAGGGGGCAGGGGCTGAAGCTTTCTTT
TRBD1	.	TRBV7-2	TRBJ1-2	CASSYERTGYGYTF	TGTGCCAGCAGCTATGAACGGACAGGCTATGGCTACACCTTC
.	.	TRBV28	TRBJ2-6	CAVTRGGSGANVLTF	TGTGCCGTGACGCGGGGTGGCTCTGGGGCCAACGTCCTGACTTTC
.	.	TRBV6-1	TRBJ1-1	CASSEAGRGPYEAFF	TGTGCCAGCAGTGAAGCCGGCAGGGGACCCTATGAAGCTTTCTTT
TRBD1	.	TRBV5-1	TRBJ2-5	CASSPGTGHQETQYF	TGCGCCAGCAGCCCAGGGACAGGGCATCAAGAGACCCAGTACTTC